The T cell receptor (beta chain) described here comes from a study of prognosis after radiotherapy for stage I lung cancer. For the study at large: The roughly 13 male and 6 or 7 female patients were aged roughly 53 to 95, median about 74 years. Progression was not significant in around 15 patients, whereas several developed distant metastases (median around seven months) after radiotherapy.

This CDR3 comprises 18 residues. Trimming took 0 bases from V and 2 from J, leaving 14 bases between them. Germline assignment: CDR1 MNHEY and CDR2 SMNVEV (reference sequence). This clonotype showed up many times. Researchers used two-round multiplex PCR to amplify TCR beta CDR3 starting from genomic DNA. Primers targeting each individual TRBV and TRBJ gene were applied in first-round PCR. MiXCR, applied by TCRdb to the multiplex PCR reads, yields one record per CDR3 protein. The repertoire holds nearly 25,000 distinct CDR3 sequences, with roughly 40% as singletons. Sequenced here: PBMCs, sampled before or after stereotactic body radiation therapy (not recorded which). The clonotype originates from a donor over 45 with non-small cell lung cancer. This rearrangement joins TRBV27 to TRBJ1-6; D not certain. The CDR3 is CASSLSGSLNPYNSPLHF. The CDR3, as DNA: TGTGCCAGCAGTTTATCCGGCAGTCTCAATCCCTATAATTCACCCCTCCACTTT.